The source of this TCR beta chain is a study of T cell repertoires in cytomegalovirus infection. Across the whole study: Evidence of both CMV infection and a matching HLA type came from public TCR beta signatures.

Study-wide results and limits: Adding up the frequency of public TCR beta families identified people who carried CMV plus the relevant HLA. It was HLA-C-restricted CMV-specific TCR beta clonotypes that dominated the response ex vivo.

TCRdb used MiXCR to reprocess the reads, holding one entry per CDR3 protein. The profile covers approximately 350,000 distinct CDR3 sequences, with roughly 36% appearing a single time and approximately 15% taken by the ten largest. This clonotype was seen a handful of times. Its antigen is unknown. The length of the CDR3 is 14 residues. Germline CDR1 is KGHDR and CDR2 is SFDVKD. Trimming left V 9 bases short and J 1 base short, with 12 bases between. The sequence was collected from a human donor in good health (CMV status not recorded). Some clones in this sample may be carry-over from other donors' samples. The sequenced sample was cultured PBMCs, obtained from culture after CMV antigen stimulation. The chain links TRBV24-1 to TRBJ1-5; the D gene is possibly TRBD1 (5 bases). The DNA for the CDR3 is TGTGCCACCGGGGGGGGGTCAAGCAATCAGCCCCAGCATTTT. Translation gives CATGGGSSNQPQHF.